What follows describes a single TCR beta chain. Its antigen is not yet known. Within one base of it there is no much larger clone, and no base qualities were kept. The EasySep Human CD8+ T Cell Enrichment Kit was used on day 10 to isolate CD8+ T cells from every culture. CDR1 and CDR2, looked up from the germline V gene (reference sequence), are LNHDA and SQIVND. The CDR3 holds 13 amino acids from the cysteine to the phenylalanine. The kept DNA is CDR3 alone, 39 bases in frame from the first base. A distance of 12 bases separates the germline ends of V and J, which lose 6 bases and 4 bases respectively. The sample originates from a study of CD8 T cell repertoires and HIV-1 epitope variants (dated by TCRdb to 2019 to 2021). In terms of the full investigation: Twenty-five peptides representing autologous and known Gag and Nef epitope variants were each used to stimulate T cells in separate culture wells. A CMV, EBV and flu peptide pool, the Ebola AY9 epitope as negative control, and a no-peptide well were included as control conditions. Three Gag epitope families and Nef HW9 and YT9 were included among the tested epitopes. Using the EasySep Human T Cell Enrichment Kit, T cells were enriched and then co-cultured with an equal number of autologous T cell-negative cells acting as antigen-presenting cells. For roughly 10 days the cultures were kept in IMDM with gentamicin, and on days 3 and 7 half of the media was changed with IL-2, IL-7 and IL-15 added. An aliquot of 1M T cells was saved as an uncultured baseline condition, separate from the 80 to 95 T cell cultures. Running each culture condition in triplicate, except for one peptide done in duplicate, gave a total of about 75 T cell cultures.

Results the study describes overall, beyond this receptor: Eight to ten antigen-specific TCR beta clonotypes were identified, of which more than five appeared to be cross-reactive for autologous or known escape epitope variants. The assay identified only TCR beta chains and indicated proliferation in response to antigen, without indicating T cell function or cytokine profile. The Nef KF9 family was recognized by five clonotypes and the HW9 family by one, and no responses to the TAALDMSHF plasma variant were observed.

TCR beta CDR3 regions were sequenced at survey depth on the immunoSEQ platform. The QIAamp DNA micro kit was used to extract genomic DNA from every cultured and uncultured CD8+ T cell population. The published analysis was carried out like this. Samples with fewer than 5,000 productive reads were excluded, which removed about 6% of the roughly 75 HIV peptide-stimulated cultures. Sequences were trimmed to CDR3 by a MANAFEST web app, and nonproductive sequences, CDR3s under 5 amino acids, and sequences not starting with C or ending with F/W were removed. For a clonotype to count as antigen-specific, the clonotype had to expand relative to the no-peptide control in at least 2 of 3 replicates at FDR 0.01, and only within one epitope family. In addition, a specific clonotype needed a frequency at least fivefold higher than in wells stimulated with peptides from other epitope families. The clones in this table, taken by TCRdb from immuneACCESS, are in-frame only. Not every clone is retained; where verified, under half of the shortfall comes from an unresolved V gene, and the cause of the rest is unknown. V, J and clone size were drawn from that table, and D and trimming were deduced from the DNA. The sample table shows about 5,100 clones, and 65% to 70% are seen once. The ten biggest clones cover around 46% of the sample.

The sample was cultured CD8+ T cells derived from PBMCs. This sequence uses TRBV19 and TRBJ1-1; possibly the D gene is TRBD1, per 5 matching bases. This sequence was found in a male donor with HIV. The base sequence is TGTGCCAGTAGGAACGGGGGGTCCACTGAAGCTTTCTTT. This translates into CASRNGGSTEAFF. The CDR3 plus the reference TRBV19 and TRBJ1-1 genes for the other parts give the full variable domain: DGGITQSPKYLFRKEGQNVTLSCEQNLNHDAMYWYRQDPGQGLRLIYYSQIVNDFQKGDIAEGYSVSREKKESFPLTVTSAQKNPTAFYLCASRNGGSTEAFFGQGTRLTVV.